This T cell receptor (beta chain) is drawn from a study of blood T cell repertoires in COVID-19. The germline V gene encodes CDR1 PRHDT and CDR2 FYEKMQ (reference sequence). The CDR3 has 14 residues. Trimming removed 0 bases at V and 2 bases at J, with 8 bases between. Some clones are missing from TCRdb's copy, which holds only in-frame ones; the method was immunoSEQ multiplex PCR. Altogether 250,000 to 300,000 clones are present, 88% being singletons, with the ten largest covering just under 0.8%. The receptor was derived from a woman in her thirties with acute or convalescent COVID-19. This chain links TRBV13 with TRBJ2-7, with D uncertain. The material sequenced was peripheral blood. The CDR3, as DNA: TGTGCCAGCAGCTTAGGACAGTCGGCCTACGAGCAGTACTTC. This encodes CASSLGQSAYEQYF.